These 26 T cell receptor beta chains were sequenced from one sample in a study of blood T cell repertoires in COVID-19. The data were produced by immunoSEQ multiplex PCR, yet TCRdb's version contains in-frame clones alone and is incomplete. This table has roughly 140,000 clones, roughly 84% appearing once. The specimen was peripheral blood. The source of these receptors is a human donor in a cohort sampled during active COVID-19.

The gene calls are TRBV6-2 or TRBV6-3 and TRBJ1-1, with D tentatively TRBD1 (6 bases). The germline V gene has CDR1 MNHEY and CDR2 SVGEGT. The length of the CDR3 is 15 residues. Trimming took off 6 bases at V and 4 bases at J, with 18 bases between the two ends. The CDR3 spells CASSRGRGGGTEAFF. CDR3 sequence (DNA): TGTGCCAGCAGCCGAGGCCGGGGGGGCGGCACTGAAGCTTTCTTT.

This clone showed up just a few times. This chain's CDR3 is CASRPGTGGTGELFF. The CDR3 DNA reads as TGTGCCAGCAGACCAGGGACAGGGGGCACCGGGGAGCTGTTTTTT. The chain combines TRBV2 with TRBJ2-2, with 11 nucleotides matching TRBD1. The CDR3 contains 15 residues. Trimming at V came to 6 bases and at J to 4 bases, leaving 4 bases not matched to a gene. CDR1 and CDR2 (germline): SNHLY, FYNNEI.

CDR3 protein: CASSHPDSTGELFF. The CDR3 DNA sequence: TGCGCCAGCAGTCATCCGGACAGCACCGGGGAGCTGTTTTTT. The genes are TRBV23-1 and TRBJ2-2; tentatively, D is TRBD1 (6 bases). TRBV23-1 is an open reading frame, and its role is uncertain. V was trimmed by 3 bases and J by 4 bases, leaving 9 bases between them. The CDR3 length is 14 residues.

V is TRBV5-4 and J is TRBJ2-1, with D possibly matching TRBD1 (6 bases). From germline, CDR1 is SGHNT and CDR2 YYREEE (reference sequence). V lost 0 bases to trimming and J lost 9 bases, with 19 bases between them. The CDR3 consists of 16 residues. The CDR3 coding sequence is TGTGCCAGCAGCTTGGGCCGGGTCCGCGCAGGGGTTGAGCAGTTCTTC. Encoded protein: CASSLGRVRAGVEQFF. Together with reference TRBV5-4 and TRBJ2-1, the CDR3 gives the full variable domain: ETGVTQSPTHLIKTRGQQVTLRCSSQSGHNTVSWYQQALGQGPQFIFQYYREEENGRGNFPPRFSGLQFPNYSSELNVNALELDDSALYLCASSLGRVRAGVEQFFGPGTRLTVL.

This clone has just a few counts. This chain joins TRBV7-9 and TRBJ2-7; D is unclear. The CDR3 runs 13 residues. Trimming took 6 bases from V and 6 from J, leaving 15 bases between them. Germline lookup yields CDR1 SEHNR and CDR2 FQNEAQ (reference sequence). The CDR3 DNA reads as TGTGCCAGCAGGGCCCGCCCCATTGGCGAGCAGTACTTC. Translation: CASRARPIGEQYF.

This clone was observed a few times. CDR3 nucleotide sequence: TGTGCCAGCAGCCTCGGGCAGGGGACAGATACGCAGTATTTT. Protein: CASSLGQGTDTQYF. The chain couples TRBV7-3 to TRBJ2-3, with a weak D call TRBD1 (6 bases). Germline-derived CDR1 and CDR2 are SGHTA and FQGTGA. The CDR3 spans 14 residues. Between the trimmed V and J ends, which lost 5 bases and 3 bases, there was a span of 12 bases. Full variable domain (outside the CDR3, taken from reference TRBV7-3 and TRBJ2-3): GAGVSQTPSNKVTEKGKYVELRCDPISGHTALYWYRQSLGQGPEFLIYFQGTGAADDSGLPNDRFFAVRPEGSVSTLKIQRTERGDSAVYLCASSLGQGTDTQYFGPGTRLTVL.

The chain carries TRBV6-5 and TRBJ2-7; the match to TRBD1 covers 8 bases. Germline V gene lookup returns CDR1 MNHEY and CDR2 SVGAGI. Trimming removed 6 bases from V and 2 bases from J; junction bases left unmatched: 3. The CDR3 is made up of 13 amino acids. The chain's CDR3 is CASRRTGTYEQYF. The CDR3 DNA sequence: TGTGCCAGCAGGCGGACAGGGACCTACGAGCAGTACTTC.

The chain uses TRBV28 and TRBJ1-5, with D possibly being TRBD1 (5 bases). V was trimmed by 5 bases and J by 2 bases, leaving 13 bases between them. The CDR3 contains 15 residues. CDR1 and CDR2 (germline): MDHEN, SYDVKM. DNA for the CDR3: TGTGCCAGCAGTCTCCTTGACAGTGGCAATCAGCCCCAGCATTTT. Amino acid sequence: CASSLLDSGNQPQHF.

This chain joins TRBV5-5 and TRBJ1-2; tentative D call: TRBD1 (5 bases). The CDR3 spans 14 residues. V gave up 4 bases and J gave up 3 bases, with 13 bases separating them. In germline, CDR1 is SGHKS, CDR2 YYEKEE (reference sequence). The CDR3 region is CASSLGGADYGYTF. In nucleotides, the CDR3 is TGTGCCAGCAGCCTGGGGGGAGCGGACTATGGCTACACCTTC.

The rearrangement uses TRBV30 and TRBJ1-3, with D maybe TRBD1 (6 bases). The CDR3 covers 15 residues. V shed 2 bases and J shed 2 bases, with 13 bases lying between them. The V gene's germline CDR1 is GTSNPN and CDR2 SVGIG (reference sequence). CDR3 loop: CAWSRAGATGNTIYF. CDR3 coding DNA: TGTGCCTGGAGTCGGGCAGGGGCAACTGGAAACACCATATATTTT.

The genes are TRBV15 and TRBJ2-3; 10 bases are shared with TRBD2. CDR3 length equals 17 residues. The V gene's germline CDR1 is LNHNV and CDR2 YYDKDF (reference sequence). Losses at the gene ends were 3 bases for V and 4 bases for J; bases not matched to a gene: 10. The CDR3 sequence: CATSSSLGTSVSDTQYF. The CDR3 DNA reads as TGTGCCACCAGCAGTTCCCTCGGGACTAGCGTGTCAGATACGCAGTATTTT.

A remark on this clone: Other DNA sequences from this sample encode an identical CDR3 as well. The chain uses TRBV19 and TRBJ1-1, with a possible D match to TRBD1 (6 bases). CDR1 and CDR2 (germline): LNHDA, SQIVND (reference sequence). V lost 1 base and J 1 base, leaving 10 bases between the germline ends. There are 15 residues in the CDR3. CDR3 amino acids: CASSIGGRGNTEAFF. The CDR3 coding sequence is TGTGCCAGTAGTATAGGGGGCAGGGGGAACACTGAAGCTTTCTTT.

V and J are TRBV9 and TRBJ2-7; TRBD1 matches 7 bases. The CDR3 extends over 13 amino acids. Germline assignment: CDR1 SGDLS and CDR2 YYNGEE. The ends lost 0 bases at V and 6 bases at J; junction bases unmatched: 3. DNA of the CDR3: TGTGCCAGCAGCGTAGCAAGGGGGCCCGAGCAGTACTTC. It specifies CASSVARGPEQYF.

The chain uses TRBV9 and TRBJ2-3; TRBD2 matches 7 bases. The germline CDR1 and CDR2 sequences are SGDLS and YYNGEE. The CDR3 has 19 residues. The junction had 13 bases not matched to a gene; V was cut back by 0 bases and J by 0 bases. CDR3 DNA: TGTGCCAGCAGCGTAGGAATAGCGGGCATACGCGCTAGCACAGATACGCAGTATTTT. Its protein product is CASSVGIAGIRASTDTQYF.

The chain carries TRBV27 and TRBJ1-5; TRBD1 might be the D (5 bases). V was shortened by 6 bases and J by 2 bases, with 11 bases between the two germline ends. The CDR3 has 14 residues. Germline V gene lookup returns CDR1 MNHEY and CDR2 SMNVEV (reference sequence). CDR3 in amino acids: CASSQGSGNQPQHF. The CDR3 DNA sequence: TGTGCCAGCAGCCAGGGCTCGGGCAATCAGCCCCAGCATTTT.

The J gene is TRBJ2-1, the V gene TRBV24-1, with TRBD2 identical over 9 bases. Trimming cost V 3 bases and J 4 bases; bases outside gene matches: 12. CDR1 and CDR2 from the germline V gene are KGHDR and SFDVKD. The CDR3 runs 18 residues. CDR3 bases: TGTGCCACCAGTGATCCAGCGTCTGCGGGGGGGACGTACAATGAGCAGTTCTTC. Amino acid sequence: CATSDPASAGGTYNEQFF.

The rearrangement links TRBV6-1 to TRBJ2-3, with 7 bases that match TRBD1. J was trimmed by 2 bases and V by 1 base; bases with no gene match: 6. Germline V gene data show CDR1 as MNHNS and CDR2 as SASEGT. The CDR3 extends over 16 amino acids. The CDR3 nucleotides are TGTGCCAGCAGTGAAGAGGGCAGGGGGTACACAGATACGCAGTATTTT. Protein sequence: CASSEEGRGYTDTQYF.

This clone was detected a few times. The chain is built from TRBV6-5 and TRBJ2-7; D gene unclear. The CDR3 consists of 14 residues. From germline, CDR1 is MNHEY and CDR2 SVGAGI. V lost 0 bases and J lost 7, with 13 bases in between. The CDR3, as DNA: TGTGCCAGCAGTTACTCTACCCAGAACCCAGAGCAGTACTTC. Encoded protein: CASSYSTQNPEQYF.

This clone came up a few times. The chain is built from TRBV5-1 and TRBJ1-1; weak D call: TRBD1 (5 bases). The CDR3 extends over 16 amino acids. The V end was cut by 6 bases, the J end by 0 bases, with 18 bases between. Germline V gene sequence: CDR1 SGHRS, CDR2 YFSETQ. The CDR3 DNA reads TGCGCCAGCATCCCCGGGGCGGGAAGCATGAACACTGAAGCTTTCTTT. It translates to CASIPGAGSMNTEAFF.

Only one count was recorded for this clone. The rearrangement links TRBV11-2 to TRBJ2-5; no reliable D call. The CDR3 has 13 amino acids. Per the germline V gene, CDR1 is SGHAT and CDR2 is FQNNGV. Trimming pared 5 bases from V and 5 bases from J, leaving 12 bases between. CDR3 residues: CASSPGTRETQYF. Here the CDR3 DNA reads TGTGCCAGCAGCCCGGGTACACGGGAGACCCAGTACTTC.

The sample holds one count of this clone. The chain employs TRBV6-5 and TRBJ2-7; a weak D match, TRBD2 (6 bases). The germline V gene has CDR1 MNHEY and CDR2 SVGAGI. Trimming stripped 8 bases from V and 0 bases from J, with 11 bases between. This CDR3 region has 13 residues. CDR3 coding DNA: TGTGCCAGCTGGCACGGGAGCTCCTACGAGCAGTACTTC. Encoded protein: CASWHGSSYEQYF.

The V gene is TRBV5-8, the J gene TRBJ2-7; D might be TRBD1 (5 bases). V lost 5 bases and J 5 bases, leaving 8 bases between the germline ends. This CDR3 comprises 11 residues. Per the germline V gene, CDR1 is SGHTS and CDR2 is YDEGEE. In DNA, the CDR3 is TGTGCCAGCAGGCAGGGCCACGAGCAGTACTTC. Translating gives CASRQGHEQYF.

The rearrangement uses TRBV2 and TRBJ1-1; 11 bases map to TRBD1. V lost 6 bases to trimming and J lost 4 bases; unmatched junction nucleotides: 13. CDR1 is SNHLY, CDR2 FYNNEI, per germline. The CDR3 is made up of 17 amino acids. The DNA for the CDR3 is TGTGCCAGCAGCCCGAGGACAGGGGGCCGAATAAGCACTGAAGCTTTCTTT. Residues: CASSPRTGGRISTEAFF. The full variable domain, with the rest looked up from reference TRBV2 and TRBJ1-1, is EPEVTQTPSHQVTQMGQEVILRCVPISNHLYFYWYRQILGQKVEFLVSFYNNEISEKSEIFDDQFSVERPDGSNFTLKIRSTKLEDSAMYFCASSPRTGGRISTEAFFGQGTRLTVV.

The chain has TRBV10-3 and TRBJ2-3, with 14 bases that match TRBD2. The V segment lost 10 bases and the J segment 5 bases; nucleotides outside the gene matches: 11. Per the germline V gene, CDR1 is ENHRY and CDR2 is SYGVKD. The CDR3 extends over 16 amino acids. The CDR3 DNA sequence: TGTGCCACTTCGACCAGACTAGCGGGGGGGGTAGATACGCAGTATTTT. Amino acid sequence: CATSTRLAGGVDTQYF.

The chain recombines TRBV6-5 with TRBJ1-5; the match to TRBD1 covers 7 bases. The CDR3 runs 15 residues. In germline, CDR1 is MNHEY, CDR2 SVGAGI. Trimming cost V 6 bases and J 3 bases; bases outside gene matches: 8. The DNA of the CDR3 is TGTGCCAGCAGGCCGTCGACAGGGAACAATCAGCCCCAGCATTTT. This encodes CASRPSTGNNQPQHF.

CDR3 nucleotides: TGCGCCAGCAGCTTGGAGGGGACAGGGGCCACCGGGGAGCTGTTTTTT. This sequence encodes CASSLEGTGATGELFF. The chain is built from TRBV5-1 and TRBJ2-2; 10 bases are a match to TRBD1. V was clipped by 0 bases and J by 4 bases; unmatched bases: 3. CDR3 length: 16 residues. Germline loops: CDR1 SGHRS, CDR2 YFSETQ.